The rows below give T cell receptor beta chains drawn from one sample of a study of regulatory T cells in long-lasting Graves disease. TCRdb ran MiXCR on the multiplex PCR reads and lists one entry per CDR3 protein. Seen here are 350,000 to 450,000 distinct CDR3 sequences, 10% to 15% observed once, and the top ten hold approximately 20%. The same specimen was also included in a second study, on T cells in Graves' hyperthyroidism and ophthalmopathy.

This sample comprised peripheral blood mononuclear cells (PBMCs), obtained at new diagnosis, from a patient treated with antithyroid drugs. The receptors were gathered from a woman under 30 with Graves disease. CDR3s include the opening cysteine and the closing phenylalanine or tryptophan. The D gene is left open where the match is weak. Size is stated for part of the rows, as once, few or many counts, or as a class when the clone is expanded.

>TRBV15|15|many|TRBD2|TRBJ2-5
CATSRLSGRMETQYF
TGTGCCACCAGCAGACTCAGCGGGAGGATGGAGACCCAGTACTTC
>TRBV30|11|many|NA|TRBJ1-1
CAWSQDTEAFF
TGTGCCTGGAGTCAAGACACTGAAGCTTTCTTT
>TRBV2|12|many|NA|TRBJ1-5
CASSELPQPQHF
TGTGCCAGCAGTGAACTGCCTCAGCCCCAGCATTTT
>TRBV5-6|15|many|TRBD1|TRBJ2-1
CASSLYRGMINEQFF
TGTGCCAGCAGCTTATACAGGGGAATGATCAATGAGCAGTTCTTC
>TRBV16|12|few|TRBD2|TRBJ2-7
CASQEVAGVPYF
TGTGCCAGCCAGGAGGTAGCGGGAGTTCCGTACTTC
>TRBV12-3/TRBV12-4|14|many|NA|TRBJ1-1
CASSAASGFSEAFF
TGTGCCAGCAGTGCCGCTTCAGGTTTCTCTGAAGCTTTCTTT
>TRBV20-1|15|NA|NA|TRBJ1-1
CSARGSRHPNTEAFF
TGCAGTGCTAGAGGGAGTAGACACCCGAACACTGAAGCTTTCTTT
>TRBV5-1|17|many|TRBD2|TRBJ2-5
CASSGGPGLAGRGTQYF
TGCGCCAGCAGCGGAGGGCCGGGACTAGCGGGACGGGGGACCCAGTACTTC
>TRBV19|14|many|NA|TRBJ2-5
CASSLGPSQETQYF
TGTGCCAGCAGCTTGGGCCCCAGCCAAGAGACCCAGTACTTC
>TRBV9|15|NA|TRBD2|TRBJ2-3
CASSNSGGGTDTQYF
TGTGCCAGCAGCAATAGCGGGGGTGGTACAGATACGCAGTATTTT
>TRBV6-1|15|many|TRBD1|TRBJ2-5
CASSPQPDRVETQYF
TGTGCCAGCAGTCCCCAACCCGACAGGGTAGAGACCCAGTACTTC
>TRBV7-2|14|many|TRBD2|TRBJ2-5
CASSRLAGRETQYF
TGTGCCAGCAGTCGACTAGCGGGAAGGGAGACCCAGTACTTC
>TRBV11-3|12|NA|NA|TRBJ2-7
CASSPNGYEQYF
TGTGCCAGCAGCCCTAACGGCTACGAGCAGTACTTC